A single TCR beta chain is shown here with its context. Its antigen is unknown. This specimen belongs to a study of cytomegalovirus exposure and HLA in healthy donors. V lost 4 bases and J lost 0, with 12 bases in between. Per the germline V gene, CDR1 is MNHNY and CDR2 is SVGAGI (reference sequence). The CDR3 consists of 15 residues. General study results and limits: Trimming of TCR beta V- and J-genes showed a link, identified in a later analysis, to a missense DCLRE1C variant. Roughly uniform sequencing depth across donors was assumed, possibly incorrectly.

Researchers ran the PCR with 60 Vbeta and 13 Jbeta primers. Profiled with immunoSEQ multiplex PCR; TCRdb holds only in-frame clones, not every one. The sample holds around 99,000 clones; around two thirds are singletons and the top ten take approximately 14%. Healthy bone marrow donors made up the cohort. The donors, nominally healthy at sampling, likely had unrecorded immune exposures. The sequencing input was PBMCs. The V call is TRBV6-6, the J call TRBJ1-1; maybe TRBD1 (6 bases). The receptor's source is a middle-aged woman in good health and CMV-seropositive. CDR3 in DNA: TGTGCCAGCAGTTTGGACAGCAGAATGAACACTGAAGCTTTCTTT. Amino acids: CASSLDSRMNTEAFF.